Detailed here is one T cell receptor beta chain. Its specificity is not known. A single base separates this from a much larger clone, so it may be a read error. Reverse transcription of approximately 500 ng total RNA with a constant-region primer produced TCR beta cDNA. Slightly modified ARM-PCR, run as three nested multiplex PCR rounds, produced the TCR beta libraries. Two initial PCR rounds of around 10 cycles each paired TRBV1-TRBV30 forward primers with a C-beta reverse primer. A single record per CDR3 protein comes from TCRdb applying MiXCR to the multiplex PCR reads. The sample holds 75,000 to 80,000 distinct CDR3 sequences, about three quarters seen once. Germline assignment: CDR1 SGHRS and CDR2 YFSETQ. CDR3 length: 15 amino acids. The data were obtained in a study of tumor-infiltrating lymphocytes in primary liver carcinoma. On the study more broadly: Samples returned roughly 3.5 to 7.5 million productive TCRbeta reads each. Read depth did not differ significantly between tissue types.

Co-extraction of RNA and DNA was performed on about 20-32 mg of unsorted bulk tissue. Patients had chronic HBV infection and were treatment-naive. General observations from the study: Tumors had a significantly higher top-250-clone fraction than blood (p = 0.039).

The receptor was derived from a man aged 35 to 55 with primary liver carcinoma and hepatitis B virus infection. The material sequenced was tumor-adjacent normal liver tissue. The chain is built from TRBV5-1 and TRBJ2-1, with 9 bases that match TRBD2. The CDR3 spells CTSSLLREGLGEQFF. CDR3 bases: TGCACCAGCAGCTTGTTGCGGGAGGGCCTTGGTGAGCAGTTCTTC.